This TCR beta chain was retrieved from a study of glioma-infiltrating T cells after dendritic cell vaccination. Study-level results: No direct clonality-survival link was found; a diverse polyclonal response may matter. Complete blood and tumor specimen sets were limited to few patients.

Up to about 2 ug genomic DNA was used for TCRB CDR3 amplification. This table comes from immunoSEQ multiplex PCR, and its TCRdb copy is limited to in-frame clones, with some not included. Among under 100,000 clones listed, 79% were seen once. CDR3 length: 14 amino acids. In germline, CDR1 is KGHSH, CDR2 LQKENI. V lost 3 bases to trimming and J lost 6 bases, with 11 bases between them. This clone came up a few times. Its target is not known. Before vaccination, two weeks after the third vaccination, and at progression, PBMC were collected. The sample consisted of blood, taken before dendritic cell vaccination. The sequence was collected from a human donor with glioblastoma. The chain carries TRBV18 and TRBJ1-4; D may be TRBD1 (6 bases). The CDR3 DNA reads TGTGCCAGCTCACCTGGACAGATAGATGAAAAACTGTTTTTT. Translating it yields CASSPGQIDEKLFF.